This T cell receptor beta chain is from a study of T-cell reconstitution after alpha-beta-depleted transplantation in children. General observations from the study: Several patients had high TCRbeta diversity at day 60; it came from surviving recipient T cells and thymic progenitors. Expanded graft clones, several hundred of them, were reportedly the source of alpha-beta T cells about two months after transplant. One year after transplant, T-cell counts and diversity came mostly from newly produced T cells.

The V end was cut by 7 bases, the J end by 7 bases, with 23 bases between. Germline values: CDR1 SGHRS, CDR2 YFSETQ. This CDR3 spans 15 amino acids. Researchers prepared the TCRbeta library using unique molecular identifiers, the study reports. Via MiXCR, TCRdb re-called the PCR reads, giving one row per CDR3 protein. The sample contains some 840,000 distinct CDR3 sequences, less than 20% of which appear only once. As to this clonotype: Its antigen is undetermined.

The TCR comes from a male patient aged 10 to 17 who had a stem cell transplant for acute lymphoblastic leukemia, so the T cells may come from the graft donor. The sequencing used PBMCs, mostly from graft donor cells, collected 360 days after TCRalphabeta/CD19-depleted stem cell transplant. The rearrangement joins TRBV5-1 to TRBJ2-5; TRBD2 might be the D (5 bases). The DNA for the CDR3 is TGCGCCAGCGACCCCCGGGCGGGCACACCGGGGACCCAGTACTTC. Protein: CASDPRAGTPGTQYF. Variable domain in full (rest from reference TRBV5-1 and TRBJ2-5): KAGVTQTPRYLIKTRGQQVTLSCSPISGHRSVSWYQQTPGQGLQFLFEYFSETQRNKGNFPGRFSGRQFSNSRSEMNVSTLELGDSALYLCASDPRAGTPGTQYFGPGTRLLVL.